This T cell receptor beta chain came from a study of T cell repertoires in cytomegalovirus infection. TCRdb re-derived calls from the reads in MiXCR, one entry per CDR3 protein. The sample shows 650,000 to 900,000 distinct CDR3 sequences, roughly 33% of them seen only once. Losses at the gene ends were 3 bases for V and 0 bases for J; bases not matched to a gene: 8. This CDR3 contains 17 residues. Germline CDR1 and CDR2: SGHVS and FNYEAQ. This clonotype has more than one count but fewer than ten. The antigen remains undetermined. The sequence was obtained from a human donor in good health (CMV status not recorded). Some clones in this sample may be carry-over from other donors' samples. This sequence joins TRBV7-6 and TRBJ1-5; 7 bases are a match to TRBD1. The sample here was cultured CD8+ T cells from PBMCs, taken from culture after CMV antigen stimulation. The chain's CDR3 is CASSLATGSYSNQPQHF. The DNA of the CDR3 is TGTGCCAGCAGCTTGGCGACAGGGAGTTATAGCAATCAGCCCCAGCATTTT.